This T cell receptor beta chain appears in the sequencing data of a study of cytomegalovirus exposure and HLA in healthy donors. Points from the study as a whole: For most TCR beta V segments, an earlier analysis put the productive rate at about 87% or about 30% of the time.

This clone has a single count. What it recognizes is unknown. 60 Vbeta and 13 Jbeta primers were used in PCR. Produced via immunoSEQ multiplex PCR; TCRdb's table is partial and in-frame only. The table shows 130,000 or so clones, with roughly four fifths occurring only once. The CDR3 has 13 amino acids. V was clipped by 5 bases and J by 1 base, with 6 bases between them. Looked up from germline, CDR1 is SGHRS and CDR2 is YFSETQ. Everyone who donated was a healthy bone marrow donor. Sequenced material: PBMCs. The chain couples TRBV5-1 to TRBJ2-2; maybe TRBD1 (5 bases). This clonotype was obtained from a female donor in good health and CMV-seropositive. This CDR3 is CASSTGNTGELFF. In nucleotides, the CDR3 is TGCGCCAGCAGTACAGGGAACACCGGGGAGCTGTTTTTT.